This T cell receptor beta chain was obtained from a study of human T cells and chemical hapten exposure. Findings and caveats of the study: Patch test scores rose with PT1 expanded TCR counts, a positive correlation.

As for time point: patch test 2, 6 weeks after DPC sensitization. Treatment given: therapeutic diphenylcyclopropenone sensitization with weekly scalp DPC. The study's library attached unique molecular identifiers to single cDNA molecules. Via MiXCR, TCRdb re-called the RACE reads, giving one row per CDR3 protein. This table holds nearly 95,000 distinct CDR3 sequences, about 11% found once. V was clipped by 5 bases and J by 2 bases, with 13 bases between them. The CDR3 has 15 residues. Germline V lookup: CDR1 KGHSH, CDR2 LQKENI. With respect to this clonotype: Its antigen is currently unknown.

The rearrangement links TRBV18 to TRBJ2-4, with D perhaps matching TRBD2 (6 bases). The receptor was derived from a man between 40 and 49 years old with alopecia areata. Some clones in this sample may be carry-over from other donors' samples. Sequenced here: whole blood, sampled in connection with sensitization to the hapten diphenylcyclopropenone (DPC). The CDR3 bases are TGTGCCAGCTCAGTTATGGAGGGGTCCAAAAACATTCAGTACTTC. Translation: CASSVMEGSKNIQYF.